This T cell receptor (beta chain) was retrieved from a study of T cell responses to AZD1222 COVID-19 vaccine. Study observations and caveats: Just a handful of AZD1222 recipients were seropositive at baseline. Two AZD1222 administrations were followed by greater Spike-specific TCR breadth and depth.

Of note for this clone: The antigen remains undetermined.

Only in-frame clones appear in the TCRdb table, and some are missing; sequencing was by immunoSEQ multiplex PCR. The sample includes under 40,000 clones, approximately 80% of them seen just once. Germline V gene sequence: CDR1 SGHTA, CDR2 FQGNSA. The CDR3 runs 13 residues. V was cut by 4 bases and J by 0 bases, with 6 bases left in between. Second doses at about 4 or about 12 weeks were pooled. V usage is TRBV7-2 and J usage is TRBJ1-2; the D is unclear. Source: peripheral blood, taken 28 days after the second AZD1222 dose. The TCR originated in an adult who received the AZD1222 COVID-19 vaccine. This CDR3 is CASSSGSNYGYTF. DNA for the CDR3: TGTGCCAGCAGCTCGGGCTCTAACTATGGCTACACCTTC.